The 11 T cell receptor beta chains below all came from one sample that was sequenced in a study of blood T cells in healthy people across ages. Next came a second PCR, run for roughly 6 to 11 cycles, which used a sample-barcoded 5' primer along with a J-beta primer mix. MiXCR, run by TCRdb on the 5' RACE reads, gives a single entry per CDR3 protein. The sample lists about a million distinct CDR3 sequences, roughly 48% occurring once. The sequenced sample consisted of blood. These receptors were taken from a young man in good health.

The rearrangement uses TRBV5-5 and TRBJ1-2, with no clear D. V lost 4 bases and J lost 0, with 13 bases in between. The CDR3 is 15 residues long. CDR1 and CDR2 from the germline V gene are SGHKS and YYEKEE (reference sequence). The CDR3 bases are TGTGCCAGCAGCCCCGAGGGCCCGGCTAACTATGGCTACACCTTC. Translated, it gives CASSPEGPANYGYTF. The full variable domain, its missing parts supplied by reference TRBV5-5 and TRBJ1-2, is DAGVTQSPTHLIKTRGQQVTLRCSPISGHKSVSWYQQVLGQGPQFIFQYYEKEERGRGNFPDRFSARQFPNYSSELNVNALLLGDSALYLCASSPEGPANYGYTFGSGTRLTVV.

This clonotype was observed once. The chain carries TRBV9 and TRBJ2-5; 11 nucleotides agree with TRBD1. CDR1 SGDLS and CDR2 YYNGEE come from the germline V gene. Unmatched junction bases numbered 8, after V lost 3 bases and J lost 1 base. The CDR3 runs 17 residues. DNA for the CDR3: TGTGCCAGCAGCGCGGGACAGGGGGTGCGAATCCAAGAGACCCAGTACTTC. Translation: CASSAGQGVRIQETQYF. Together with reference TRBV9 and TRBJ2-5, the CDR3 gives the full variable domain: DSGVTQTPKHLITATGQRVTLRCSPRSGDLSVYWYQQSLDQGLQFLIQYYNGEERAKGNILERFSAQQFPDLHSELNLSSLELGDSALYFCASSAGQGVRIQETQYFGPGTRLLVL.

This clonotype showed up many times. This rearrangement joins TRBV28 to TRBJ2-7; D ambiguous. V was shortened by 2 bases and J by 4 bases, with 6 bases between the two germline ends. This CDR3 is 12 amino acids long. Germline-derived CDR1 and CDR2 are MDHEN and SYDVKM. The CDR3 DNA is TGTGCCAGCAGTTTAAAGTCTTACGAGCAGTACTTC. Residues: CASSLKSYEQYF.

The chain has TRBV29-1 and TRBJ1-4; no definite D call. Germline CDR1 and CDR2: SQVTM and ANQGSEA. V was pared by 5 bases and J by 6 bases, with 4 bases between. The CDR3 totals 10 residues. CDR3 sequence: CSVLDEKLFF. The CDR3 nucleotides are TGCAGCGTTCTTGATGAAAAACTGTTTTTT.

The rearrangement uses TRBV9 and TRBJ1-1, with D perhaps TRBD1 (6 bases). Trimming cost V 4 bases and J 0 bases, with 13 bases left between them. Germline CDR1 reads SGDLS; CDR2 reads YYNGEE. The CDR3 consists of 15 residues. CDR3: CASSIGQLMNTEAFF. The CDR3 nucleotides read TGTGCCAGCAGCATAGGACAGCTCATGAACACTGAAGCTTTCTTT.

This clonotype occurred a few times. The genes are TRBV5-1 and TRBJ2-3; possibly TRBD2 for D (7 bases). The CDR3 extends over 17 amino acids. Germline CDR1 reads SGHRS; CDR2 reads YFSETQ. The V end was cut by 3 bases, the J end by 2 bases, with 19 bases between. CDR3 in amino acids: CASSSAWGGGYTDTQYF. CDR3 DNA: TGCGCCAGCAGCTCGGCCTGGGGGGGCGGCTACACAGATACGCAGTATTTT.

On this clonotype itself: The junction shows a germline mismatch at one end, possibly a read error. The genes are TRBV20-1 and TRBJ2-7; D is ambiguous. The CDR3 has 11 amino acids. Germline V lookup: CDR1 DFQATT, CDR2 SNEGSKA (reference sequence). The CDR3 is CSARNSNEQYF. The DNA for the CDR3 is TGCAGTGCTAGAAACTCCAACGAGCAGTACTTC.

This clonotype was counted between two and nine times. This chain joins TRBV7-6 and TRBJ2-1; maybe TRBD2 (6 bases). Germline lookup yields CDR1 SGHVS and CDR2 FNYEAQ. The CDR3 runs to 13 residues. V dropped 7 bases and J dropped 4 bases, with 11 bases sitting between them. The CDR3 region is CASTPGTYNEQFF. The CDR3 DNA follows: TGTGCCAGCACCCCCGGGACTTACAATGAGCAGTTCTTC. Combining the CDR3 with reference TRBV7-6 and TRBJ2-1 gives the whole variable domain GAGVSQSPRYKVTKRGQDVALRCDPISGHVSLYWYRQALGQGPEFLTYFNYEAQQDKSGLPNDRFSAERPEGSISTLTIQRTEQRDSAMYRCASTPGTYNEQFFGPGTRLTVL.

This clonotype was counted many times. The genes are TRBV6-1 and TRBJ1-4; D ambiguous. Germline values: CDR1 MNHNS, CDR2 SASEGT. Trimming removed 3 bases at V and 7 bases at J, with 15 bases between. CDR3 length equals 15 residues. The CDR3 nucleotides read TGTGCCAGCAGTGAGGGAGGTTTTGGAAGTGAAAAACTGTTTTTT. This gives the protein CASSEGGFGSEKLFF.

This clonotype occurred a few times. This rearrangement joins TRBV29-1 to TRBJ1-2; TRBD1 matches at 7 bases. V shed 4 bases and J 6 bases; nucleotides not matched to a gene: 8. Germline assignment: CDR1 SQVTM and CDR2 ANQGSEA. CDR3 length: 13 residues. CDR3 sequence reads: CSVATGRSHGYTF. The CDR3 nucleotides read TGCAGCGTTGCGACAGGGCGGAGCCATGGCTACACCTTC.

The V gene is TRBV6-2 or TRBV6-3, the J gene TRBJ2-4; TRBD1 aligns across 8 bases. The DNA end lines up better with TRBJ2-7; the J call may be wrong. CDR3 length: 17 residues. The germline V gene has CDR1 MNHEY and CDR2 SVGEGT. CDR3 amino acids: CASIPGAGDRKNYEQYF. CDR3 nucleotide sequence: TGTGCCAGCATCCCAGGCGCAGGGGACAGGAAAAACTACGAGCAGTACTTC.